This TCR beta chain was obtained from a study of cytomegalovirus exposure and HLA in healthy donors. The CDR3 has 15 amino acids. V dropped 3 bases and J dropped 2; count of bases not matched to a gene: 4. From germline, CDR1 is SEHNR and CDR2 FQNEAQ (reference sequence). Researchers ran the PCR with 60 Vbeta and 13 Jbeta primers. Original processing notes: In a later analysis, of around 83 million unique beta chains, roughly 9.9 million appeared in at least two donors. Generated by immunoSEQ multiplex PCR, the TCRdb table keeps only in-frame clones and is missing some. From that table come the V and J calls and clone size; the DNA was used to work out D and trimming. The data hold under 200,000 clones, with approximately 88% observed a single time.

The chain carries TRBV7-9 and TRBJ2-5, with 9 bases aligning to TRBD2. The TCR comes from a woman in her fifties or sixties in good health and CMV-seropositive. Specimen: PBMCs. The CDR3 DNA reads TGTGCCAGCAGCTTTATTAGCGGGGGTCAAGAGACCCAGTACTTC. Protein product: CASSFISGGQETQYF.